These T cell receptor beta chains were read from a single sample in a study of cytomegalovirus exposure and HLA in healthy donors. This table comes from immunoSEQ multiplex PCR, and its TCRdb copy is limited to in-frame clones, with some not included. This table has about 130,000 clones, 89% appearing once. The sequenced sample was PBMCs. These receptors all come from a woman under 30 in good health and CMV-seronegative. Both conserved end residues are part of each CDR3. Fields, in order: clone size, V gene, D gene, J gene, CDR3 DNA, CDR3 protein. A D gene is named only where the DNA matches it firmly. Clone size, where shown, is once, few, many, or a class for clones that have expanded.

once,TRBV19,TRBD1,TRBJ2-2,TGTGCCAGTAGTATAGCAGCGGACAGGGGGGAGCTGTTTTTT,CASSIAADRGELFF
NA,TRBV9,TRBD1,TRBJ2-7,TGTGCCAGCAGCGCTAGGGACAGGGACCACGAGCAGTACTTC,CASSARDRDHEQYF
NA,TRBV6-1,NA,TRBJ2-1,TGTGCCAGCAGTGCCTGGACACAGAACAATGAGCAGTTCTTC,CASSAWTQNNEQFF
once,TRBV4-2,TRBD1,TRBJ2-7,TGTGCCAGCAGCCAAGATCTGGCATTGACAGGGGGCTCCGAGCAGTACTTC,CASSQDLALTGGSEQYF
NA,TRBV4-2,TRBD2,TRBJ2-1,TGTGCCAGCAGCCCAACTCCACCGATTAGCGGGGGACGCCTGGAGCAGTTCTTC,CASSPTPPISGGRLEQFF
NA,TRBV5-1,NA,TRBJ2-1,TGCGCCAGCAGCTTAACAGGGGACTTTTTGAATGAGCAGTTCTTC,CASSLTGDFLNEQFF
NA,TRBV6-5,NA,TRBJ1-2,TGTGCCAGCAGTTACTCTGGCAGGAACTATGGCTACACCTTC,CASSYSGRNYGYTF
NA,TRBV7-9,TRBD1,TRBJ2-3,TGTGCCAGCAGCCCCAAGGGACAGGGGGCTACAGATACGCAGTATTTT,CASSPKGQGATDTQYF
NA,TRBV2,NA,TRBJ1-1,TGTGCCAGCAGTGAATCCGGGGGTTACACTGAAGCTTTCTTT,CASSESGGYTEAFF
NA,TRBV2,TRBD2,TRBJ2-1,TGTGCCAGCAGTGAAATCGGGAGGGCCACTGAGCAGTTCTTC,CASSEIGRATEQFF
NA,TRBV29-1,TRBD1,TRBJ1-6,TGCAGCGCCCGAGATGACAGGGACGAATCACCCCTCCACTTT,CSARDDRDESPLHF
NA,TRBV28,TRBD1,TRBJ1-4,TGTGCCAGCAGATTACCCGGGACAGGTCGGGAAAAACTGTTTTTT,CASRLPGTGREKLFF
few,TRBV29-1,NA,TRBJ1-4,TGCAGCGTTGTAGAGGAGGGGGAAAAACTGTTTTTT,CSVVEEGEKLFF
NA,TRBV9,NA,TRBJ1-1,TGTGCCAGCAGCAGGGGTCCTGAAGCTTTCTTT,CASSRGPEAFF
NA,TRBV10-2,NA,TRBJ1-1,TGCGCCAGCAGCCCGAGCGGGGCCGGTGGCACTGAAGCTTTCTTT,CASSPSGAGGTEAFF
NA,TRBV10-2,TRBD2,TRBJ2-5,TGCGCCAGCAGTGAGAGGCGCGGGGGGGATAGGGAGACCCAGTACTTC,CASSERRGGDRETQYF